The 27 T cell receptor beta chains reported below all come from one sample, sequenced in a study of OX40 agonist ivuxolimab in advanced cancers. Generated by immunoSEQ multiplex PCR, the TCRdb table keeps only in-frame clones and is missing some. The profile covers thousands of clones, with roughly three fifths appearing a single time and 46% taken by the ten largest. The input for sequencing was CD4+ or CD8+ T cells sorted from blood, taken in a trial of the OX40 agonist ivuxolimab. The receptors originated from an adult with an advanced solid tumor such as melanoma, head and neck, liver or kidney cancer.

The V and J genes are TRBV4-1 and TRBJ1-4, with no clear D. Per germline, CDR1 MGHRA and CDR2 YSYEKL. The V end lost 0 bases, the J end lost 15 bases, and 5 bases lay between the germline ends. This CDR3 spans 10 amino acids. CDR3 amino acids: CASSQDAMFF. CDR3 DNA: TGCGCCAGCAGCCAAGACGCCATGTTTTTT.

As concerns this clone: One junction end disagrees with the germline gene, perhaps due to a read error. The V call is TRBV5-1, the J call TRBJ2-7, with D perhaps TRBD1 (6 bases). The CDR3 spans 15 residues. Germline lookup yields CDR1 SGHRS and CDR2 YFSETQ. In DNA, the CDR3 is TGTGCCAGCAGACTCACAGGGCTGGAGGACTACGAGCAGTACTTC. As protein: CASRLTGLEDYEQYF.

The chain joins TRBV28 to TRBJ2-7, with 9 bases matching TRBD1. Germline V gene data show CDR1 as MDHEN and CDR2 as SYDVKM. V was clipped by 3 bases and J by 3 bases; unmatched bases: 0. The CDR3 is 13 amino acids. This CDR3 is CASSLGQGYEQYF. The CDR3 DNA follows: TGTGCCAGCAGTTTGGGACAGGGCTACGAGCAGTACTTC.

J is TRBJ2-1 and V is TRBV9, with 8 bases fitting TRBD1. Germline CDR1 SGDLS, CDR2 YYNGEE. Trimming cost V 3 bases and J 5 bases; bases outside gene matches: 4. This CDR3 contains 14 residues. The CDR3 here is CASSGGQGNNEQFF. The CDR3 DNA reads TGTGCCAGCAGCGGCGGACAGGGAAACAATGAGCAGTTCTTC.

By sample fraction, this clone is medium-sized. The J gene is TRBJ2-2, the V gene TRBV9; D uncertain. This CDR3 spans 13 amino acids. V was clipped by 6 bases and J by 6 bases, with 12 bases between them. Looked up from germline, CDR1 is SGDLS and CDR2 is YYNGEE. The CDR3 spells CASTVGVAGELFF. In nucleotides, the CDR3 is TGTGCCAGCACCGTTGGGGTCGCCGGGGAGCTGTTTTTT.

The chain is built from TRBV5-6 and TRBJ2-7; the D gene could be TRBD1 or TRBD2 (5 bases each). Trimming cost V 3 bases and J 4 bases, with 14 bases left between them. There are 14 residues in the CDR3. Per the germline V gene, CDR1 is SGHDT and CDR2 is YYEEEE. CDR3 protein: CASSWDGAVYEQYF. The CDR3, as DNA: TGTGCCAGCAGCTGGGACGGAGCGGTTTACGAGCAGTACTTC. Variable domain in full (rest from reference TRBV5-6 and TRBJ2-7): DAGVTQSPTHLIKTRGQQVTLRCSPKSGHDTVSWYQQALGQGPQFIFQYYEEEERQRGNFPDRFSGHQFPNYSSELNVNALLLGDSALYLCASSWDGAVYEQYFGPGTRLTVT.

The V gene is TRBV2, the J gene TRBJ2-7; TRBD2 might be the D (6 bases). The CDR3 consists of 12 residues. With 6 bases removed from V and 3 bases from J, the gap between germline ends came to 9 bases. Germline V CDR1 and CDR2: SNHLY, FYNNEI. The chain's CDR3 is CASSLAFYEQYF. The CDR3, as DNA: TGTGCCAGCAGCCTAGCGTTCTACGAGCAGTACTTC. Full variable domain (missing parts from reference TRBV2 and TRBJ2-7): EPEVTQTPSHQVTQMGQEVILRCVPISNHLYFYWYRQILGQKVEFLVSFYNNEISEKSEIFDDQFSVERPDGSNFTLKIRSTKLEDSAMYFCASSLAFYEQYFGPGTRLTVT.

The V and J genes are TRBV7-9 and TRBJ2-5, with no clear D. The CDR3 has 12 residues. In germline, CDR1 is SEHNR, CDR2 FQNEAQ (reference sequence). Trimming took 2 bases from V and 1 from J, leaving 2 bases between them. The CDR3 loop is CASSLLQETQYF. In nucleotides, the CDR3 is TGTGCCAGCAGCTTACTCCAAGAGACCCAGTACTTC.

This clone was found a few times. V usage is TRBV2 and J usage is TRBJ2-3; 9 bases match TRBD2. J lost 0 bases, V lost 9 bases, and 13 bases had no gene match. The CDR3 is 17 residues long. The germline gives CDR1 SNHLY, CDR2 FYNNEI. In DNA, the CDR3 is TGTGCCAGTAAATTGAAAGCGGGAGGCATGAGCACAGATACGCAGTATTTT. Its protein is CASKLKAGGMSTDTQYF.

The V and J genes are TRBV6-1 and TRBJ2-5; the D gene is possibly TRBD1 (5 bases). The CDR3 is 16 amino acids. Trimming took 3 bases from V and 4 from J, leaving 18 bases between them. Germline values: CDR1 MNHNS, CDR2 SASEGT. The chain's CDR3 is CASSDWYTERGETQYF. In DNA, the CDR3 is TGTGCCAGCAGTGATTGGTACACGGAAAGGGGAGAGACCCAGTACTTC.

This clone rates as large. The V call is TRBV19, the J call TRBJ1-6, with 8 positions matching TRBD1. The junction had 7 bases not matched to a gene; V was cut back by 3 bases and J by 6 bases. Germline lookup yields CDR1 LNHDA and CDR2 SQIVND (reference sequence). The CDR3 length is 16 residues. The CDR3 spells CASSMVQGARNSPLHF. CDR3 DNA: TGTGCCAGTAGTATGGTCCAGGGGGCGCGTAATTCACCCCTCCACTTT. Using reference TRBV19 and TRBJ1-6 for the parts outside the CDR3, the full variable domain is DGGITQSPKYLFRKEGQNVTLSCEQNLNHDAMYWYRQDPGQGLRLIYYSQIVNDFQKGDIAEGYSVSREKKESFPLTVTSAQKNPTAFYLCASSMVQGARNSPLHFGNGTRLTVT.

The chain carries TRBV5-4 and TRBJ2-7, with a possible D match to TRBD2 (5 bases). V lost 5 bases and J 4 bases, leaving 10 bases between the germline ends. Germline CDR1 and CDR2: SGHNT and YYREEE (reference sequence). The length of the CDR3 is 12 residues. CDR3 sequence: CASRGLTYEQYF. The DNA of the CDR3 is TGTGCCAGCAGAGGACTTACGTACGAGCAGTACTTC.

The V call is TRBV9, the J call TRBJ2-2, with unresolved D. V lost 0 bases, J lost 10 bases, and 13 bases lay in between. The germline V gene encodes CDR1 SGDLS and CDR2 YYNGEE. The CDR3 is 14 amino acids. CDR3 nucleotides: TGTGCCAGCAGCGTAGGTCTCTCCCCCGTGGAGCTGTTTTTT. This encodes CASSVGLSPVELFF.

This clone was seen only once. The chain links TRBV27 to TRBJ2-1; D unclear. The CDR3 length is 15 residues. Germline-derived CDR1 and CDR2 are MNHEY and SMNVEV (reference sequence). The V end was cut by 5 bases, the J end by 0 bases, with 11 bases between. The CDR3 bases are TGTGCCAGCAGTCCCTCCCTGAGCTCCTACAATGAGCAGTTCTTC. It specifies CASSPSLSSYNEQFF.

V is TRBV29-1 and J is TRBJ2-2; no clear D gene. The CDR3 extends over 13 amino acids. The V and J ends lost 4 bases and 2 bases respectively, with 8 bases between them. The germline V gene has CDR1 SQVTM and CDR2 ANQGSEA. The CDR3 sequence: CSVGAVNTGELFF. CDR3 nucleotides: TGCAGCGTTGGGGCAGTTAACACCGGGGAGCTGTTTTTT.

This chain joins TRBV6-1 and TRBJ1-1; D is unclear. Germline loops: CDR1 MNHNS, CDR2 SASEGT. The CDR3 consists of 14 residues. V lost 8 bases and J 0 bases, leaving 13 bases between the germline ends. The CDR3 reads CASFFTAMNTEAFF. The CDR3 bases are TGTGCCAGCTTTTTCACAGCGATGAACACTGAAGCTTTCTTT.

Here the CDR3 DNA reads TGTGCCAGCAGCCTCACCTGGACGGGGCCCCAGCATTTT. Its translation is CASSLTWTGPQHF. The chain combines TRBV27 with TRBJ1-5, with D unclear. The length of the CDR3 is 13 residues. Deletions cut 6 bases from V and 9 bases from J, with 15 bases between. CDR1 is MNHEY, CDR2 SMNVEV, per germline (reference sequence).

This chain links TRBV28 with TRBJ1-4; 9 bases line up with TRBD1. J lost 8 bases, V lost 6 bases, and 19 bases had no gene match. There are 18 residues in the CDR3. CDR1 and CDR2 from the germline V gene are MDHEN and SYDVKM. The CDR3 nucleotides are TGTGCCAGCAGGTGGCCCTTGACCCAGGGACAGGGAGGCGAAAAACTGTTTTTT. It codes for CASRWPLTQGQGGEKLFF.

This chain joins TRBV27 and TRBJ1-2; TRBD1 might be the D (5 bases). The germline CDR1 and CDR2 sequences are MNHEY and SMNVEV (reference sequence). The CDR3 runs to 12 residues. Trimming cost V 6 bases and J 5 bases, with 10 bases left between them. As DNA, the CDR3 is TGTGCCAGCAGGACGCAGGGTTATGGCTACACCTTC. Amino acids: CASRTQGYGYTF.

V usage is TRBV7-2 and J usage is TRBJ2-7, with D possibly being TRBD1 (6 bases). Per the germline V gene, CDR1 is SGHTA and CDR2 is FQGNSA. The V end was cut by 2 bases, the J end by 1 base, with 12 bases between. The CDR3 is made up of 15 amino acids. CDR3 DNA sequence: TGTGCCAGCAGCTTATCCAGGGGCCGATCCTACGAGCAGTACTTC. Amino acids: CASSLSRGRSYEQYF.

This clone qualifies as medium-sized. The chain combines TRBV5-5 with TRBJ1-2; 7 nucleotides match TRBD1. Trimming cost V 2 bases and J 4 bases; bases outside gene matches: 2. This CDR3 contains 13 residues. Germline V gene sequence: CDR1 SGHKS, CDR2 YYEKEE (reference sequence). The DNA of the CDR3 is TGTGCCAGCAGCTTAGACAGGGCCTATGGCTACACCTTC. It codes for CASSLDRAYGYTF.

The chain combines TRBV7-3 with TRBJ1-3; 9 bases are shared with TRBD1. V shed 8 bases, J shed 4 bases, and the junction held 3 bases outside the gene matches. The CDR3 has 13 residues. CDR1 is SGHTA and CDR2 is FQGTGA in the germline V gene. The CDR3 here is CASATGGGNTIYF. DNA for the CDR3: TGTGCCAGCGCAACAGGGGGCGGAAACACCATATATTTT.

The V gene is TRBV19, the J gene TRBJ1-1; a weak D match, TRBD1 (6 bases). Per germline, CDR1 LNHDA and CDR2 SQIVND (reference sequence). Trimming cost V 3 bases and J 0 bases, with 14 bases left between them. The CDR3 extends over 16 amino acids. The CDR3 coding sequence is TGTGCCAGTAGTATTGTCCAGGGGATTTTGAACACTGAAGCTTTCTTT. Translated: CASSIVQGILNTEAFF. Based on the CDR3 plus reference TRBV19 and TRBJ1-1, the full variable domain is DGGITQSPKYLFRKEGQNVTLSCEQNLNHDAMYWYRQDPGQGLRLIYYSQIVNDFQKGDIAEGYSVSREKKESFPLTVTSAQKNPTAFYLCASSIVQGILNTEAFFGQGTRLTVV.

The chain joins TRBV29-1 to TRBJ1-2, with no clear D. This CDR3 comprises 12 residues. Trimming removed 3 bases at V and 5 bases at J, with 10 bases between. Germline loops: CDR1 SQVTM, CDR2 ANQGSEA. CDR3 sequence reads: CSVDGLKYGYTF. In DNA form, the CDR3 reads TGCAGCGTTGACGGGTTGAAGTATGGCTACACCTTC. Combining the CDR3 with reference TRBV29-1 and TRBJ1-2 gives the whole variable domain SAVISQKPSRDICQRGTSLTIQCQVDSQVTMMFWYRQQPGQSLTLIATANQGSEATYESGFVIDKFPISRPNLTFSTLTVSNMSPEDSSIYLCSVDGLKYGYTFGSGTRLTVV.

In its sample, this clone was seen a few times. This rearrangement joins TRBV27 to TRBJ1-6, with TRBD1 matching 9 bases. The length of the CDR3 is 15 residues. Germline V gene lookup returns CDR1 MNHEY and CDR2 SMNVEV (reference sequence). The V segment lost 4 bases and the J segment 10 bases; nucleotides outside the gene matches: 8. As DNA, the CDR3 is TGTGCCAGCAGTTGGGGACAGGGTTTCCGATCACCCCTCCACTTT. Its protein is CASSWGQGFRSPLHF.

This clone was found a few times. The chain couples TRBV7-4 to TRBJ2-5; 9 bases match TRBD2. Germline trimming cut 4 bases from V and 2 bases from J; bases unmatched to any gene: 5. Germline CDR1 is SGHVT and CDR2 is SQSDAQ. The CDR3 length is 15 residues. This chain's CDR3 is CASSSAGGKQETQYF. The CDR3 DNA reads as TGTGCCAGCAGCTCAGCGGGAGGAAAACAAGAGACCCAGTACTTC.

The rearrangement joins TRBV7-8 to TRBJ2-1; no clear D gene. This CDR3 contains 14 residues. The V end was cut by 2 bases, the J end by 15 bases, with 20 bases between. Germline V CDR1 and CDR2: SGHVS, FQNEAQ. CDR3 amino acids: CASSLLWPLSKVFF. The CDR3 nucleotides are TGTGCCAGCAGCTTACTATGGCCATTATCAAAGGTGTTCTTC.